What follows are 8 T cell receptor beta chains derived from one specimen sequenced in a study of CD8+ T cells in alopecia areata (dated by TCRdb to 2016 to 2018). Interpreted using the paper, the time point label stands for: about 5 months on oral tofacitinib. Sample treatment or condition, as interpreted from the label and publication: oral pan-JAK inhibitor, 5-10 mg twice daily. The protocol used for the library was the immunoSEQ multiplex PCR assay. To provide template for TCR sequencing, every sample had RNA extracted and reverse transcribed into cDNA. In its TCRdb copy, this immuneACCESS table keeps in-frame sequences only and misses some clones. Where compared with another copy, unresolved V genes explain less than half of these, and the others have no known cause. The sample table lists roughly 200,000 clones, roughly 50% of them with a count of one. Jointly, the top ten make up roughly 12% of the sample.

This specimen was CD8+ T cells sorted from blood, taken at week 24, from a patient treated with tofacitinib. The receptors stem from a human donor with alopecia areata.

As concerns this clone: Different DNA sequences within this sample yield the same CDR3. The J gene is TRBJ2-2, the V gene TRBV13, with D hard to call. This CDR3 has 13 residues. V was cut by 0 bases and J by 6 bases, with 5 bases left in between. Germline loops: CDR1 PRHDT, CDR2 FYEKMQ (reference sequence). As DNA, the CDR3 is TGTGCCAGCAGCTTAGGAAGGGCCGGGGAGCTGTTTTTT. Its translation: CASSLGRAGELFF. The full variable domain, with the rest looked up from reference TRBV13 and TRBJ2-2, is AAGVIQSPRHLIKEKRETATLKCYPIPRHDTVYWYQQGPGQDPQFLISFYEKMQSDKGSIPDRFSAQQFSDYHSELNMSSLELGDSALYFCASSLGRAGELFFGEGSRLTVL.

CDR3 in DNA: TGTGCCAGCAAGGGACCCAGTGGCCAAGAGACCCAGTACTTC. It codes for CASKGPSGQETQYF. The J gene is TRBJ2-5, the V gene TRBV27; D tentatively reads TRBD1 or TRBD2 (5 bases each). The CDR3 extends over 14 amino acids. From germline, CDR1 is MNHEY and CDR2 SMNVEV (reference sequence). V lost 7 bases and J 1 base, leaving 13 bases between the germline ends.

The J gene is TRBJ2-7, the V gene TRBV4-1, with D perhaps matching TRBD1 (6 bases). This CDR3 comprises 13 residues. Germline CDR1 reads MGHRA; CDR2 reads YSYEKL. V was shortened by 4 bases and J by 3 bases, with 10 bases between the two germline ends. The CDR3 sequence is CASSPGQFYEQYF. CDR3 nucleotide sequence: TGCGCCAGCAGCCCGGGACAATTCTACGAGCAGTACTTC.

V is TRBV28 and J is TRBJ2-5; 7 nucleotides match TRBD2. The V segment lost 6 bases and the J segment 0 bases; nucleotides outside the gene matches: 1. The CDR3 length is 13 residues. Germline lookup yields CDR1 MDHEN and CDR2 SYDVKM. This chain's CDR3 is CASRGLHQETQYF. CDR3 bases: TGTGCCAGCAGGGGACTACACCAAGAGACCCAGTACTTC.

The rearrangement uses TRBV7-9 and TRBJ1-3; D unclear. Germline V gene data show CDR1 as SEHNR and CDR2 as FQNEAQ (reference sequence). CDR3 size: 10 residues. Deletions cut 6 bases from V and 7 bases from J, with 4 bases between. The CDR3 nucleotides read TGTGCCAGCAGTTGGAACACCATATATTTT. Protein: CASSWNTIYF.

The V and J genes are TRBV15 and TRBJ2-5; D not resolved. Germline V gene data show CDR1 as LNHNV and CDR2 as YYDKDF (reference sequence). V was shortened by 1 base and J by 3 bases, with 6 bases between the two germline ends. The CDR3 spans 13 residues. The CDR3 loop is CATSRVSEETQYF. CDR3 sequence (DNA): TGTGCCACCAGCAGAGTGAGCGAAGAGACCCAGTACTTC.

The gene calls are TRBV11-3 and TRBJ2-5; maybe TRBD1 (6 bases). The CDR3 runs to 15 residues. Trimming took 7 bases from V and 4 from J, leaving 19 bases between them. Germline lookup yields CDR1 SGHNT and CDR2 YENEEA. As DNA, the CDR3 is TGTGCCAGCACTGGAGGCACAGGGTCTGGAGAGACCCAGTACTTC. Residues: CASTGGTGSGETQYF.

This chain uses TRBV15 with TRBJ2-3; 8 nucleotides align to TRBD2. Trimming took 4 bases from V and 4 from J; bases not matched to a gene: 16. The CDR3 spans 18 residues. Germline V gives CDR1 LNHNV, CDR2 YYDKDF (reference sequence). As DNA, the CDR3 is TGTGCCACCAGCAACGAGGCATCACGGGGGGGCCGGTCAGATACGCAGTATTTT. Protein product: CATSNEASRGGRSDTQYF.